These 29 T cell receptor beta chains were all obtained from the same sample, sequenced in a study of cytomegalovirus exposure and HLA in healthy donors (dated by TCRdb to 2016 to 2017). Preparation of the library involved the immunoSEQ multiplex PCR assay. The multiplex PCR relied on a mix of 60 forward primers for TCR Vbeta segments and 13 reverse primers for TCR Jbeta segments. Here the immuneACCESS table is served through TCRdb, limited to in-frame sequences with V and J called. Missing clones are a known gap in these copies; in checked studies unresolved V genes cover under half, and the rest lacks a known reason. The sample table contains 150,000 to 200,000 clones; only one count was recorded for roughly 85% of them. The top ten clones comprise less than 8% of the sample. Sequenced sample: PBMCs. All receptors come from a man aged 40-49 years in good health and CMV-seropositive.

The V call is TRBV9, the J call TRBJ1-1, with 7 nucleotides matching TRBD1. Per germline, CDR1 SGDLS and CDR2 YYNGEE. CDR3 length equals 14 residues. V trimming: 3 bases; J trimming: 1 base; junction bases outside the gene matches: 3. CDR3 nucleotide sequence: TGTGCCAGCAGCGAGGGACAGTCGAACACTGAAGCTTTCTTT. Its translation: CASSEGQSNTEAFF. The full variable domain, in which reference TRBV9 and TRBJ1-1 provide the parts outside the CDR3, is DSGVTQTPKHLITATGQRVTLRCSPRSGDLSVYWYQQSLDQGLQFLIQYYNGEERAKGNILERFSAQQFPDLHSELNLSSLELGDSALYFCASSEGQSNTEAFFGQGTRLTVV.

The chain links TRBV18 to TRBJ1-1; 7 bases line up with TRBD1. From germline, CDR1 is KGHSH and CDR2 LQKENI. The CDR3 spans 15 residues. V lost 6 bases and J lost 0; bases outside the gene matches: 7. The CDR3 loop is CASSFRGPVNTEAFF. The CDR3 nucleotides are TGTGCCAGCTCTTTTAGGGGGCCGGTGAACACTGAAGCTTTCTTT.

V and J are TRBV7-9 and TRBJ2-1, with a weak D call TRBD2 (6 bases). This CDR3 has 15 amino acids. Trimming took 1 base from V and 5 from J, leaving 12 bases between them. Looked up from germline, CDR1 is SEHNR and CDR2 is FQNEAQ (reference sequence). CDR3 loop: CASSLDGGKNNEQFF. The CDR3 DNA follows: TGTGCCAGCAGCTTAGATGGGGGGAAAAACAATGAGCAGTTCTTC.

This clone was counted only a few times. This chain connects TRBV7-6 to TRBJ2-7; perhaps TRBD1 as D (6 bases). V was cut by 6 bases and J by 2 bases, with 20 bases left in between. Germline V gives CDR1 SGHVS, CDR2 FNYEAQ. The CDR3 totals 16 residues. The CDR3 here is CASSPSTGSSAYEQYF. CDR3 sequence (DNA): TGTGCCAGCAGTCCTTCGACAGGCTCGAGCGCCTACGAGCAGTACTTC.

The CDR3 region is CASRPTPAAVSTDTQYF. DNA for the CDR3: TGTGCCAGCAGACCAACGCCAGCGGCAGTTAGCACAGATACGCAGTATTTT. The chain links TRBV28 to TRBJ2-3; tentatively, D is TRBD2 (5 bases). The CDR3 sequence is 17 residues long. CDR1 is MDHEN and CDR2 is SYDVKM in the germline V gene. The V end was cut by 6 bases, the J end by 0 bases, with 19 bases between.

The rearrangement links TRBV19 to TRBJ2-1; tentatively, D is TRBD2 (5 bases). The CDR3 extends over 14 amino acids. Germline CDR1 is LNHDA and CDR2 is SQIVND (reference sequence). The V and J ends lost 5 bases and 7 bases respectively, with 15 bases between them. CDR3 in DNA: TGTGCCAGTAGTTTCACGGACCCGGGGAATGAGCAGTTCTTC. Its protein product is CASSFTDPGNEQFF.

The chain carries TRBV6-6 and TRBJ1-5, with TRBD1 matching over 11 bases. CDR3 size: 12 residues. The J segment lost 16 bases and the V segment lost 5 bases, leaving 7 bases of the junction unmatched. Germline V gene sequence: CDR1 MNHNY, CDR2 SVGAGI (reference sequence). CDR3 in amino acids: CASSPGTGGGHF. The CDR3 DNA reads as TGTGCCAGCAGTCCCGGGACAGGGGGTGGACATTTT.

Comments on this clone: Relative to the germline gene, one junction end is altered; a read error may explain this. The chain recombines TRBV5-6 with TRBJ2-5; D not certain. CDR3 length equals 15 residues. Per the germline V gene, CDR1 is SGHDT and CDR2 is YYEEEE. CDR3 protein: CVSSYTARYQETQYF. Written as DNA, the CDR3 is TGTGTCAGCAGCTACACAGCCAGGTACCAAGAGACCCAGTACTTC.

The V and J genes are TRBV4-1 and TRBJ1-2; a possible D gene is TRBD1 (5 bases). Germline CDR1 MGHRA, CDR2 YSYEKL. Trimming stripped 0 bases from V and 8 bases from J, with 16 bases between. This CDR3 has 15 amino acids. The CDR3 DNA reads as TGCGCCAGCAGCCAAGATTCCGGGGCCGGGAGGGGCTACACCTTC. It yields the protein CASSQDSGAGRGYTF.

V usage is TRBV2 and J usage is TRBJ1-1, with 11 bases lining up with TRBD1. V shed 6 bases and J 1 base; nucleotides not matched to a gene: 1. This CDR3 is 14 amino acids long. Germline assignment: CDR1 SNHLY and CDR2 FYNNEI. CDR3 sequence: CASRDRGPNTEAFF. For the CDR3, the DNA is TGTGCCAGCAGGGACAGGGGGCCGAACACTGAAGCTTTCTTT.

The chain employs TRBV9 and TRBJ2-3; no reliable D call. CDR1 SGDLS and CDR2 YYNGEE come from the germline V gene. This CDR3 is 13 amino acids long. The V gene lost 4 bases and the J gene lost 2 bases, with 8 bases spanning the gap. The CDR3 spells CASSRAPTDTQYF. CDR3 in DNA: TGTGCCAGCAGCCGAGCCCCCACAGATACGCAGTATTTT.

V is TRBV5-1 and J is TRBJ2-1; 9 bases map to TRBD2. The CDR3 contains 17 residues. The germline CDR1 and CDR2 sequences are SGHRS and YFSETQ. After removal of 0 bases from V and 4 bases from J, the junction contained 8 bases not matched to a gene. The CDR3 DNA reads as TGCGCCAGCAGCTTGGCCGGGGCGGGAGGGTTTTACAATGAGCAGTTCTTC. It is translated as CASSLAGAGGFYNEQFF.

The chain recombines TRBV18 with TRBJ1-1, with D possibly matching TRBD1 (6 bases). V was trimmed by 6 bases and J by 1 base, leaving 15 bases between them. Germline V gene sequence: CDR1 KGHSH, CDR2 LQKENI. The CDR3 loop spans 15 amino acids. CDR3 in DNA: TGTGCCAGCTCCTCGGCCGGGACAAAGAACACTGAAGCTTTCTTT. Translated, it gives CASSSAGTKNTEAFF.

This rearrangement joins TRBV5-6 to TRBJ2-1; 8 bases fit TRBD2. This CDR3 is built from 15 residues. Looked up from germline, CDR1 is SGHDT and CDR2 is YYEEEE. J was trimmed by 4 bases and V by 3 bases; bases with no gene match: 6. In nucleotides, the CDR3 is TGTGCCAGCAGCTGGCAAACTAGCGGATACAATGAGCAGTTCTTC. Its translation: CASSWQTSGYNEQFF. Looking up the rest from reference TRBV5-6 and TRBJ2-1 gives the full variable domain: DAGVTQSPTHLIKTRGQQVTLRCSPKSGHDTVSWYQQALGQGPQFIFQYYEEEERQRGNFPDRFSGHQFPNYSSELNVNALLLGDSALYLCASSWQTSGYNEQFFGPGTRLTVL.

This sequence joins TRBV29-1 and TRBJ1-1, with TRBD1 matching over 8 bases. The CDR3 has 14 residues. Germline V CDR1 and CDR2: SQVTM, ANQGSEA. After removal of 4 bases from V and 1 base from J, the junction contained 5 bases not matched to a gene. The CDR3 bases are TGCAGCGTTGGGGACAGGCAGGGGAACACTGAAGCTTTCTTT. Its translation is CSVGDRQGNTEAFF.

V is TRBV28 and J is TRBJ2-7; possible D gene TRBD1, 6 bases. The CDR3 has 14 residues. Looked up from germline, CDR1 is MDHEN and CDR2 is SYDVKM. The ends were cut back, 8 bases at V and 0 bases at J, with 14 bases in the middle. In nucleotides, the CDR3 is TGTGCCAGCGGGTACAGGGAGCTCTCCTACGAGCAGTACTTC. This encodes CASGYRELSYEQYF.

There are a few counts of this clone. The chain uses TRBV29-1 and TRBJ2-5; D unresolved. The CDR3 covers 10 residues. Germline CDR1 reads SQVTM; CDR2 reads ANQGSEA. Trimming removed 4 bases from V and 2 bases from J, with 2 bases in between. The CDR3 here is CSVAQETQYF. In DNA form, the CDR3 reads TGCAGCGTTGCACAAGAGACCCAGTACTTC.

This clone was counted only a few times. The CDR3 DNA reads TGTGCCAGCAGCTTAGCGGGTATGTCGCATGAGCAGTTCTTC. Amino acid sequence: CASSLAGMSHEQFF. The chain combines TRBV11-2 with TRBJ2-1; D is undetermined. Per germline, CDR1 SGHAT and CDR2 FQNNGV. This CDR3 region has 14 residues. Trimming shortened V by 1 base and J by 8 bases, and 12 bases separated the two germline ends.

This clone was recorded a few times. The chain recombines TRBV7-9 with TRBJ1-6, with 7 bases identical to TRBD1. Germline values: CDR1 SEHNR, CDR2 FQNEAQ (reference sequence). Trimming removed 4 bases from V and 10 bases from J; junction bases left unmatched: 7. CDR3 length equals 14 residues. The CDR3 DNA sequence: TGTGCCAGCAGCTCTGGGACAGTGGGATCACCCCTCCACTTT. Translating it yields CASSSGTVGSPLHF.

The chain uses TRBV5-1 and TRBJ2-2, with TRBD1 matching 8 bases. This CDR3 comprises 15 residues. The germline CDR1 and CDR2 sequences are SGHRS and YFSETQ. V trimming: 4 bases; J trimming: 3 bases; junction bases outside the gene matches: 5. CDR3 region: CASSKRTGHTGELFF. The CDR3 nucleotides are TGCGCCAGCAGCAAGAGGACAGGGCACACCGGGGAGCTGTTTTTT.

This chain uses TRBV30 with TRBJ1-6, with 7 nucleotides matching TRBD1. The germline V gene encodes CDR1 GTSNPN and CDR2 SVGIG (reference sequence). After removal of 2 bases from V and 9 bases from J, the junction contained 4 bases not matched to a gene. This CDR3 is 13 amino acids long. The CDR3: CAWSPGGSSPLHF. The DNA of the CDR3 is TGTGCCTGGAGTCCAGGGGGTTCTTCACCCCTCCACTTT. The full variable domain, with the rest looked up from reference TRBV30 and TRBJ1-6, is SQTIHQWPATLVQPVGSPLSLECTVEGTSNPNLYWYRQAAGRGLQLLFYSVGIGQISSEVPQNLSASRPQDRQFILSSKKLLLSDSGFYLCAWSPGGSSPLHFGNGTRLTVT.

On this clone: Compared with germline, one end of the junction differs, possibly owing to a read error. This rearrangement joins TRBV18 to TRBJ2-7; TRBD2 agrees at 13 bases. The CDR3 loop spans 11 amino acids. Looked up from germline, CDR1 is KGHSH and CDR2 is LQKENI. CDR3 sequence: CASSGLAGVRF. The DNA of the CDR3 is TGTGCCAGCTCCGGACTAGCGGGAGTTAGATTC.

This clone was counted between two and nine times. The V gene is TRBV5-6, the J gene TRBJ1-2; tentatively, D is TRBD1 (5 bases). Trimming stripped 1 base from V and 2 bases from J, with 6 bases between. The germline CDR1 and CDR2 sequences are SGHDT and YYEEEE. The CDR3 has 13 residues. The CDR3 nucleotides are TGTGCCAGCAGCTTGTCAGGGAACTATGGCTACACCTTC. It encodes CASSLSGNYGYTF.

This rearrangement joins TRBV5-1 to TRBJ2-3, with 8 bases aligning to TRBD2. J gave up 0 bases and V 6 bases, and 6 bases lay outside the gene matches. In germline, CDR1 is SGHRS, CDR2 YFSETQ. The length of the CDR3 is 15 residues. CDR3: CASTPPGGSTDTQYF. For the CDR3, the DNA is TGCGCCAGCACCCCCCCGGGGGGGAGCACAGATACGCAGTATTTT.

The rearrangement uses TRBV7-8 and TRBJ1-2, with D unclear. Germline V gives CDR1 SGHVS, CDR2 FQNEAQ. The CDR3 runs to 15 residues. Deletions cut 0 bases from V and 4 bases from J, with 12 bases between. The DNA of the CDR3 is TGTGCCAGCAGCTTAGCACTGGGTTCGGGCTATGGCTACACCTTC. Residues: CASSLALGSGYGYTF.

This chain connects TRBV7-9 to TRBJ2-5; 7 bases align to TRBD1. The J call is uncertain, as TRBJ2-7 better fits the DNA end. The CDR3 length is 14 residues. The V gene's germline CDR1 is SEHNR and CDR2 FQNEAQ (reference sequence). The CDR3 sequence is CASSHDRASYEQYF. CDR3 DNA: TGTGCCAGCAGTCACGACAGGGCCTCCTACGAGCAGTACTTC.

V and J are TRBV6-1 and TRBJ1-5; D is ambiguous. CDR1 and CDR2 from the germline V gene are MNHNS and SASEGT. V was clipped by 2 bases and J by 7 bases, with 9 bases between them. The CDR3 spans 13 residues. The CDR3 sequence is CASSEHSEQPQHF. CDR3 coding DNA: TGTGCCAGCAGTGAACATTCTGAGCAGCCCCAGCATTTT.

This clone was counted a few times. The rearrangement links TRBV5-1 to TRBJ2-3; possibly TRBD2 for D (5 bases). This CDR3 region has 14 residues. V was clipped by 5 bases and J by 0 bases, with 10 bases between them. Germline CDR1 and CDR2: SGHRS and YFSETQ. In DNA form, the CDR3 reads TGCGCCAGCAGGGGCGGGCCTAGCACAGATACGCAGTATTTT. It yields the protein CASRGGPSTDTQYF.

This clone was found once. The rearrangement links TRBV5-1 to TRBJ2-1, with 9 positions matching TRBD2. The CDR3 totals 15 residues. The germline CDR1 and CDR2 sequences are SGHRS and YFSETQ. Losses at the gene ends were 0 bases for V and 9 bases for J; bases not matched to a gene: 7. The CDR3 nucleotides read TGCGCCAGCAGCTTGGAAGGGCGGGAGGGAGGTGAGCAGTTCTTC. Translation gives CASSLEGREGGEQFF.